Below are 20 T cell receptor beta chains sequenced from a single sample in a study of cytomegalovirus exposure and HLA in healthy donors. PCR primers comprised 60 Vbeta and 13 Jbeta primers. Profiling relied on immunoSEQ multiplex PCR, and the TCRdb table lists in-frame clones only, not all of them. The table lists tens of thousands of clones, 70% to 90% of them singletons. The sequenced sample was PBMCs. These TCRs come from a man aged 18 to 35 in good health and CMV-seronegative.

The V and J genes are TRBV18 and TRBJ1-5; TRBD1 is a possible D gene (5 bases). Per germline, CDR1 KGHSH and CDR2 LQKENI. This CDR3 is 15 amino acids long. Trimming cost V 2 bases and J 7 bases, with 15 bases left between them. The CDR3 sequence: CASSPASRDYQPQHF. Here the CDR3 DNA reads TGTGCCAGCTCACCAGCCTCCAGGGATTACCAGCCCCAGCATTTT.

The chain links TRBV28 to TRBJ1-1; D unresolved. CDR1 and CDR2 from the germline V gene are MDHEN and SYDVKM. This CDR3 is 11 amino acids long. V lost 7 bases, J lost 8 bases, and 11 bases lay in between. In DNA form, the CDR3 reads TGTGCCAGCACCCTAGCCGTAGAAGCTTTCTTT. Translation gives CASTLAVEAFF.

This clone was found once. This chain connects TRBV6-5 to TRBJ2-7; 10 bases agree with TRBD2. Germline CDR1 is MNHEY and CDR2 is SVGAGI. V lost 6 bases to trimming and J lost 1 base; unmatched junction nucleotides: 6. The CDR3 has 15 amino acids. CDR3: CASRGLAGVSYEQYF. Written as DNA, the CDR3 is TGTGCCAGCAGGGGGCTAGCGGGAGTATCCTACGAGCAGTACTTC.

The genes are TRBV7-8 and TRBJ2-4, with TRBD1 identical over 7 bases. CDR3 length equals 17 residues. The trim removed 1 base at V and 0 bases at J, leaving 6 bases unmatched. Germline CDR1 is SGHVS and CDR2 is FQNEAQ. CDR3 sequence: CASSLEATGLAKNIQYF. Here the CDR3 DNA reads TGTGCCAGCAGCTTAGAGGCGACAGGGCTAGCCAAAAACATTCAGTACTTC.

This chain joins TRBV28 and TRBJ1-1, with a possible D match to TRBD1 (5 bases). V shed 6 bases and J shed 4 bases, with 18 bases lying between them. Germline V CDR1 and CDR2: MDHEN, SYDVKM. This CDR3 region has 15 residues. The CDR3 DNA is TGTGCCAGCAGCCGGGCCCCCCGGGGACTCACTGAAGCTTTCTTT. It yields the protein CASSRAPRGLTEAFF.

The chain couples TRBV4-2 to TRBJ2-2; TRBD1 might be the D (6 bases). This CDR3 has 16 residues. Germline V gives CDR1 LGHNA, CDR2 YNFKEQ. V was pared by 2 bases and J by 6 bases, with 16 bases between. DNA for the CDR3: TGTGCCAGCAGCCAATTACGACTATCAGGGGCCGGGGAGCTGTTTTTT. This codes for CASSQLRLSGAGELFF.

V is TRBV7-3 and J is TRBJ2-1; TRBD2 matches at 12 bases. The length of the CDR3 is 16 residues. The V gene's germline CDR1 is SGHTA and CDR2 FQGTGA. J lost 6 bases, V lost 5 bases, and 8 bases had no gene match. Here the CDR3 DNA reads TGTGCCAGCAGCCCCCGGACTAGCGGGATTTCCAATGAGCAGTTCTTC. Translation: CASSPRTSGISNEQFF. Full variable domain (missing parts from reference TRBV7-3 and TRBJ2-1): GAGVSQTPSNKVTEKGKYVELRCDPISGHTALYWYRQSLGQGPEFLIYFQGTGAADDSGLPNDRFFAVRPEGSVSTLKIQRTERGDSAVYLCASSPRTSGISNEQFFGPGTRLTVL.

This clone has just one count. V and J are TRBV6-1 and TRBJ2-1; 16 bases map to TRBD2. V lost 6 bases and J lost 13; bases outside the gene matches: 12. Germline V gene lookup returns CDR1 MNHNS and CDR2 SASEGT. CDR3 length: 16 residues. CDR3 nucleotides: TGTGCCAGCAGGGAAATTACCGGGACTAGCGGGAGGGTACAGTTCTTC. Translated: CASREITGTSGRVQFF.

This clone has just one count. The chain is built from TRBV28 and TRBJ1-2; TRBD1 agrees at 8 bases. This CDR3 is built from 15 residues. The germline CDR1 and CDR2 sequences are MDHEN and SYDVKM. V dropped 4 bases and J dropped 5; count of bases not matched to a gene: 9. CDR3 in DNA: TGTGCCAGCAGTTCTCCGGGACAGGTCCATTATGGCTACACCTTC. Amino acid sequence: CASSSPGQVHYGYTF.

This chain links TRBV19 with TRBJ2-3; 8 positions match TRBD1. Germline V gene lookup returns CDR1 LNHDA and CDR2 SQIVND (reference sequence). This CDR3 is 15 amino acids long. V shed 6 bases, J shed 3 bases, and the junction held 8 bases outside the gene matches. CDR3 in amino acids: CASSRQGKGTDTQYF. The DNA of the CDR3 is TGTGCCAGTAGCCGACAGGGGAAGGGGACAGATACGCAGTATTTT.

The chain carries TRBV19 and TRBJ1-4; 7 bases agree with TRBD1. Germline V CDR1 and CDR2: LNHDA, SQIVND (reference sequence). CDR3 size: 16 residues. The junction had 7 bases not matched to a gene; V was cut back by 1 base and J by 5 bases. The CDR3, as DNA: TGTGCCAGTAGTATAGGCAAGGGGGCAGGAAATGAAAAACTGTTTTTT. Translated, it gives CASSIGKGAGNEKLFF.

This clone was recorded only once. The genes are TRBV19 and TRBJ2-3, with 7 positions matching TRBD1. Germline CDR1 is LNHDA and CDR2 is SQIVND (reference sequence). This CDR3 region has 16 residues. Trimming took 6 bases from V and 2 from J; bases not matched to a gene: 11. This CDR3 reads CASSSTGTALTDTQYF. DNA of the CDR3: TGTGCCAGTAGCTCAACCGGGACAGCACTCACAGATACGCAGTATTTT.

This sequence joins TRBV9 and TRBJ1-1, with TRBD1 matching over 9 bases. The V gene end was trimmed by 4 bases and the J gene end by 0 bases; junction bases not matched to a gene: 10. CDR3 length: 17 amino acids. Germline loops: CDR1 SGDLS, CDR2 YYNGEE. CDR3 nucleotide sequence: TGTGCCAGCAGCAAACGGGACAGGGTAGCCGTGAACACTGAAGCTTTCTTT. Its protein product is CASSKRDRVAVNTEAFF.

V gene TRBV10-3 combines with J gene TRBJ1-1; no definite D call. There are 13 residues in the CDR3. V was shortened by 0 bases and J by 6 bases, with 8 bases between the two germline ends. CDR1 and CDR2 from the germline V gene are ENHRY and SYGVKD. The CDR3 bases are TGTGCCATCAGTGAGTCAACAGACCCTGAAGCTTTCTTT. Translation: CAISESTDPEAFF.

This clone has more than one count but fewer than ten. The CDR3 nucleotides are TGTGCCAGCAGCTTAGTATCCGACCCCAGCGGTACGCAGTATTTT. Protein product: CASSLVSDPSGTQYF. The rearrangement uses TRBV7-2 and TRBJ2-3, with a weak D call TRBD2 (5 bases). Germline CDR1 and CDR2: SGHTA and FQGNSA. The CDR3 spans 15 residues. Trimming removed 1 base from V and 8 bases from J, with 16 bases in between.

This chain's CDR3 is CASSSQRAGTHEQYF. CDR3 DNA: TGTGCCAGCAGCTCTCAGCGGGCAGGGACTCACGAGCAGTACTTC. This chain uses TRBV7-3 with TRBJ2-7, with D perhaps matching TRBD2 (6 bases). V was cut by 4 bases and J by 5 bases, with 18 bases left in between. This CDR3 spans 15 amino acids. Germline CDR1 and CDR2: SGHTA and FQGTGA.

V gene TRBV7-3 combines with J gene TRBJ2-1; 12 positions match TRBD2. Germline CDR1 and CDR2: SGHTA and FQGTGA. The junction had 18 bases not matched to a gene; V was cut back by 5 bases and J by 7 bases. The CDR3 spans 19 residues. The CDR3 nucleotides are TGTGCCAGCAGCCCGAAAGGTGGACTAGCGGGACCCTCACGGAATGAGCAGTTCTTC. Its protein product is CASSPKGGLAGPSRNEQFF.

J is TRBJ2-1 and V is TRBV2, with D unresolved. Trimming shortened V by 7 bases and J by 8 bases, and 3 bases separated the two germline ends. CDR3 length: 9 amino acids. CDR1 is SNHLY and CDR2 is FYNNEI in the germline V gene. CDR3 residues: CASTDEQFF. CDR3 bases: TGTGCCAGCACGGATGAGCAGTTCTTC.

The J gene is TRBJ2-3, the V gene TRBV5-6; tentatively, D is TRBD2 (5 bases). CDR3 length equals 19 residues. V gave up 2 bases and J gave up 2 bases, with 24 bases separating them. Germline V lookup: CDR1 SGHDT, CDR2 YYEEEE. This chain's CDR3 is CASSLVSGNSYSYTDTQYF. DNA of the CDR3: TGTGCCAGCAGCTTAGTTTCGGGGAATAGCTACTCTTACACAGATACGCAGTATTTT.

This chain links TRBV5-1 with TRBJ2-1; 8 bases are a match to TRBD2. V dropped 5 bases and J dropped 0; count of bases not matched to a gene: 1. This CDR3 is built from 14 residues. Germline values: CDR1 SGHRS, CDR2 YFSETQ. In DNA, the CDR3 is TGCGCCAGCAGTCGGGAGGGCTCCTACAATGAGCAGTTCTTC. Amino acids: CASSREGSYNEQFF.